The 17 T cell receptor beta chains reported below all come from one sample, sequenced in a study of early T cells in non-severe SARS-CoV-2 infection. TCRdb reprocessed the 5' RACE reads with MiXCR, giving one entry per CDR3 protein. Of about 100,000 distinct CDR3 sequences listed, roughly an eighth are singletons. The material sequenced was whole blood. The receptors were gathered from an adult who was a healthcare worker with PCR-confirmed SARS-CoV-2 infection or an uninfected control (not recorded which).

The chain has TRBV5-5 and TRBJ2-7, with a possible D match to TRBD1 (7 bases). Trimming pared 4 bases from V and 6 bases from J, leaving 17 bases between. Germline values: CDR1 SGHKS, CDR2 YYEKEE (reference sequence). The CDR3 totals 14 residues. Written as DNA, the CDR3 is TGTGCCAGCAGCCAGGGGGGCAGGGTAGGCGAGCAGTACTTC. This codes for CASSQGGRVGEQYF.

The chain uses TRBV5-1 and TRBJ2-7; D unclear. The germline V gene has CDR1 SGHRS and CDR2 YFSETQ. V was shortened by 0 bases and J by 4 bases, with 14 bases between the two germline ends. The CDR3 is made up of 15 amino acids. The chain's CDR3 is CASSLGGSTVYEQYF. CDR3 nucleotide sequence: TGCGCCAGCAGCTTGGGCGGTTCGACCGTATACGAGCAGTACTTC.

This clonotype turned up a few times. This CDR3 reads CASSSFRPGIGEQFF. As DNA, the CDR3 is TGTGCCAGCAGTTCCTTCCGTCCCGGGATCGGGGAGCAGTTCTTC. The J gene is TRBJ2-1, the V gene TRBV28; D may be TRBD2 (5 bases). Germline CDR1 reads MDHEN; CDR2 reads SYDVKM. The CDR3 runs 15 residues. V lost 4 bases to trimming and J lost 10 bases, with 20 bases between them.

This chain joins TRBV28 and TRBJ2-7; the D gene is possibly TRBD2 (6 bases). This CDR3 has 13 amino acids. The germline V gene encodes CDR1 MDHEN and CDR2 SYDVKM. Trimming removed 8 bases from V and 3 bases from J, with 14 bases in between. The CDR3 spells CASLRLEGYEQYF. The CDR3 nucleotides read TGTGCCAGCCTCCGATTGGAGGGCTACGAGCAGTACTTC.

This clonotype was seen at least ten times. This chain links TRBV12-3 or TRBV12-4 with TRBJ1-1, with TRBD1 identical over 8 bases. The CDR3 sequence is 15 residues long. V was pared by 3 bases and J by 5 bases, with 8 bases of the junction left unmatched. CDR3 loop: CASSLDRVGVTEAFF. CDR3 sequence (DNA): TGTGCCAGCAGTTTGGACAGGGTAGGTGTAACTGAAGCTTTCTTT.

CDR3 residues: CPTKQGPSGPSTDTQYF. The CDR3 nucleotides are TGTCCTACCAAACAAGGTCCTAGCGGGCCCAGCACAGATACGCAGTATTTT. This rearrangement joins TRBV27 to TRBJ2-3; 8 nucleotides align to TRBD2. This CDR3 is 17 amino acids long. CDR1 MNHEY and CDR2 SMNVEV come from the germline V gene (reference sequence).

This clonotype turned up a few times. CDR3 protein: CASSSGTVRNQPQHF. The DNA for the CDR3 is TGTGCCAGCAGTTCAGGGACAGTTAGGAATCAGCCCCAGCATTTT. This chain uses TRBV28 with TRBJ1-5, with 7 nucleotides matching TRBD1. The trim removed 4 bases at V and 4 bases at J, leaving 7 bases unmatched. Germline CDR1 reads MDHEN; CDR2 reads SYDVKM. There are 15 residues in the CDR3.

This clonotype has a handful of counts. The gene calls are TRBV6-2 or TRBV6-3 and TRBJ2-3, with D possibly TRBD2 on 5 matching bases. Germline V gives CDR1 MNHEY, CDR2 SVGEGT. V shed 6 bases and J shed 7 bases, with 8 bases lying between them. The CDR3 has 11 residues. The CDR3 DNA reads as TGTGCCAGCAGATCTAGCTATACGCAGTATTTT. Encoded protein: CASRSSYTQYF.

This clonotype was found many times. V is TRBV7-2 and J is TRBJ2-4; D tentatively reads TRBD1 or TRBD2 (6 bases each). Germline CDR1 is SGHTA and CDR2 is FQGNSA. V lost 1 base and J lost 0, with 28 bases in between. There are 22 residues in the CDR3. Here the CDR3 reads CASSLEGVGGAFLPLAKNIQYF. CDR3 DNA sequence: TGTGCCAGCAGCTTAGAGGGTGTGGGGGGCGCGTTTTTGCCATTAGCCAAAAACATTCAGTACTTC.

This clonotype was observed many times. This chain uses TRBV25-1 with TRBJ1-3, with D hard to call. Germline V CDR1 and CDR2: MGHDK, SYGVNS. V lost 4 bases, J lost 2 bases, and 9 bases lay in between. The CDR3 runs to 14 residues. The CDR3 DNA reads TGTGCCAGCAGTGGTGCACCGACTGGAAACACCATATATTTT. Its protein product is CASSGAPTGNTIYF.

The sample holds many counts of this clonotype. This rearrangement joins TRBV2 to TRBJ2-5; D possibly corresponds to TRBD2 (6 bases). Trimming removed 6 bases from V and 5 bases from J, with 19 bases in between. Looked up from germline, CDR1 is SNHLY and CDR2 is FYNNEI. This CDR3 contains 15 residues. CDR3 in amino acids: CASRPRGPPGETQYF. The CDR3 region has the DNA TGTGCCAGCAGACCGCGGGGACCCCCCGGGGAGACCCAGTACTTC.

This clonotype was seen repeatedly, ten times or more. V is TRBV5-1 and J is TRBJ2-6; D is unresolved. The germline V and J ends were trimmed by 4 bases and 0 bases, with 11 bases remaining between them. CDR1 is SGHRS and CDR2 is YFSETQ in the germline V gene. The CDR3 has 16 amino acids. The CDR3 sequence: CASSPRAHSGANVLTF. The CDR3 DNA sequence: TGCGCCAGCAGCCCCCGGGCGCACTCTGGGGCCAACGTCCTGACTTTC.

This chain uses TRBV28 with TRBJ2-6; 7 bases line up with TRBD1. J lost 11 bases, V lost 1 base, and 14 bases had no gene match. The CDR3 consists of 17 residues. From germline, CDR1 is MDHEN and CDR2 SYDVKM. In DNA form, the CDR3 reads TGTGCCAGCAGTTTATTACAGGGGAACTCTGGGTCCGACGTCCTGACTTTC. It is translated as CASSLLQGNSGSDVLTF.

This clonotype was detected only a few times. V usage is TRBV29-1 and J usage is TRBJ2-1; 8 bases agree with TRBD2. Germline V lookup: CDR1 SQVTM, CDR2 ANQGSEA. This CDR3 contains 12 residues. CDR3 nucleotides: TGCAGTGGCGGGGGGACCTACAATGAGCAGTTCTTC. Its translation: CSGGGTYNEQFF.

The J gene is TRBJ2-7, the V gene TRBV6-5; the D gene is possibly TRBD2 (6 bases). Germline V gene data show CDR1 as MNHEY and CDR2 as SVGAGI. The CDR3 is 12 amino acids. V was clipped by 2 bases and J by 7 bases, with 9 bases between them. The CDR3 is CASSYGRGEQYF. In nucleotides, the CDR3 is TGTGCCAGCAGTTACGGACGGGGGGAGCAGTACTTC.

V gene TRBV7-9 combines with J gene TRBJ2-3; D could derive from TRBD1 or TRBD2 (5 bases each). Germline-derived CDR1 and CDR2 are SEHNR and FQNEAQ (reference sequence). Between the trimmed V and J ends, which lost 4 bases and 3 bases, there was a span of 20 bases. The CDR3 sequence is 17 residues long. The CDR3 loop is CASSSGPARRRTDTQYF. As DNA, the CDR3 is TGTGCCAGCAGCTCAGGGCCGGCGCGGAGGCGGACAGATACGCAGTATTTT.

This clonotype was seen more than once but under ten times. For the CDR3, the DNA is TGTGCCAGTAGTATCTCGCGAGCCTACGAGCAGTACTTC. The encoded protein is CASSISRAYEQYF. This chain joins TRBV19 and TRBJ2-7; D uncertain. CDR1 and CDR2 from the germline V gene are LNHDA and SQIVND (reference sequence). The CDR3 has 13 amino acids. Trimming left V 3 bases short and J 2 bases short, with 8 bases between.